This T cell receptor beta chain was captured in a study of T-cell memory formation after mild COVID-19. Notes on the study in general: Some clones that responded were present in memory (sampled pre-infection), which suggests cross-reactive memory joined. CD4+ contracting clones lay mainly in CM and EM, CD8+ ones in EMRA.

The sample holds a few counts of this clonotype. Its matching antigen is unknown. This CDR3 has 14 amino acids. CDR1 and CDR2 from the germline V gene are LNHDA and SQIVND (reference sequence). V dropped 7 bases and J dropped 0 bases, with 13 bases sitting between them. 5'RACE primed at constant segments yielded TCR alpha and TCR beta cDNA libraries bearing sample barcodes and UMIs. From the 5' RACE reads, TCRdb called clonotypes with MiXCR, one entry per CDR3 protein. The sample has around 300,000 distinct CDR3 sequences, 7% to 10% seen once. The TCR comes from a man younger than 30 who had mild COVID-19 (a few samples of this study predate the infection). Cell type and time point are not known. The chain carries TRBV19 and TRBJ2-7; D perhaps matches TRBD1 (5 bases). Sequenced input: PBMCs or a T cell subset sorted from them (not recorded which). This chain's CDR3 is CASTLTASSYEQYF. For the CDR3, the DNA is TGTGCCAGTACCTTGACAGCGAGCTCCTACGAGCAGTACTTC.